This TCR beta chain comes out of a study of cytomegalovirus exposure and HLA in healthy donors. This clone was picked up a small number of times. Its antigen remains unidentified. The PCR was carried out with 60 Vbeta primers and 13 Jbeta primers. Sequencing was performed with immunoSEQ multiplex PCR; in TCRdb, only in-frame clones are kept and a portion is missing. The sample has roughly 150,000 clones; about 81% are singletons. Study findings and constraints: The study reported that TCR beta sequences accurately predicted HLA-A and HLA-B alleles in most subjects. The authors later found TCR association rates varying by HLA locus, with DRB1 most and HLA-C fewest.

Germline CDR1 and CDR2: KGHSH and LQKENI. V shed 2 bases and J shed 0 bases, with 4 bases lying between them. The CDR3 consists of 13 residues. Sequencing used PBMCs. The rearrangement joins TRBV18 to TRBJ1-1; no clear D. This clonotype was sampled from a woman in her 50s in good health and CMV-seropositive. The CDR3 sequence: CASSPSVNTEAFF. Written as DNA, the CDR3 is TGTGCCAGCTCACCATCTGTGAACACTGAAGCTTTCTTT.